This T cell receptor (beta chain) was captured by sequencing in a study of Ad26.COV2.S vaccination and SARS-CoV-2 variants. TCRdb keeps only in-frame clones here, not all; method: immunoSEQ multiplex PCR. The table lists hundreds of thousands of clones, approximately 88% of them singletons, with nearly 1.5% in the top ten. The CDR3 runs 16 residues. Germline V gene data show CDR1 as SNHLY and CDR2 as FYNNEI. The V and J ends lost 10 bases and 6 bases, in that order; junction bases with no gene match: 16. Treatment reported: approximately 18 received Ad26.COV2.S at low or high dose, single or two shots; a few received placebo; per-sample allocation not given. Vaccine and placebo recipients were sampled on day 63 after the first injection.

This sequence joins TRBV2 and TRBJ2-1, with 9 nucleotides matching TRBD1. This receptor was obtained from a person between 18 and 65 years old who received the Ad26.COV2.S COVID-19 vaccine or a placebo. Sequencing used peripheral blood, obtained in a trial of Ad26.COV2.S vaccine versus placebo. The CDR3 DNA reads as TGTGCCATCCAAGGGCTAAGGGACAGGGTCCGCAATGAGCAGTTCTTC. Translation: CAIQGLRDRVRNEQFF.